The 10 T cell receptor beta chains below were found in one sample sequenced in a study of OX40 agonist ivuxolimab in advanced cancers. The method behind the library was the immunoSEQ multiplex PCR assay. TCRdb retrieved this table from immuneACCESS and kept in-frame rearrangements only. Not all clones are present; in checked studies, unresolved V genes account for under half, and no reason is known for the remainder. This sample holds tens of thousands of clones; just under 90% were observed only once. The ten top clones hold about 7.2% of the sample. The material sequenced was CD4+ or CD8+ T cells sorted from blood, taken in a trial of the OX40 agonist ivuxolimab. These receptors were collected from an adult with an advanced solid tumor such as melanoma, head and neck, liver or kidney cancer.

The chain links TRBV27 to TRBJ1-2; D unresolved. Trimming pared 5 bases from V and 6 bases from J, leaving 16 bases between. There are 14 residues in the CDR3. Germline V CDR1 and CDR2: MNHEY, SMNVEV (reference sequence). The DNA of the CDR3 is TGTGCCAGCAGTCCCGTGACATATGAGGATGGCTACACCTTC. It codes for CASSPVTYEDGYTF.

The chain links TRBV19 to TRBJ1-5; D perhaps matches TRBD1 (6 bases). The CDR3 consists of 13 residues. CDR1 is LNHDA and CDR2 is SQIVND in the germline V gene (reference sequence). Deletions cut 6 bases from V and 6 bases from J, with 12 bases between. CDR3: CASRIRGGQPQHF. As DNA, the CDR3 is TGTGCCAGTAGGATTAGAGGGGGTCAGCCCCAGCATTTT. Complete variable domain (other parts from reference TRBV19 and TRBJ1-5): DGGITQSPKYLFRKEGQNVTLSCEQNLNHDAMYWYRQDPGQGLRLIYYSQIVNDFQKGDIAEGYSVSREKKESFPLTVTSAQKNPTAFYLCASRIRGGQPQHFGDGTRLSIL.

The rearrangement links TRBV9 to TRBJ2-1, with 8 bases matching TRBD2. The CDR3 extends over 15 amino acids. Germline lookup yields CDR1 SGDLS and CDR2 YYNGEE. V lost 3 bases, J lost 9 bases, and 11 bases stayed unmatched. The CDR3 nucleotides are TGTGCCAGCAGCGAGGGGGGACTAGTCATGGGTGAGCAGTTCTTC. Translating gives CASSEGGLVMGEQFF. The whole variable domain, filled in from reference TRBV9 and TRBJ2-1, reads DSGVTQTPKHLITATGQRVTLRCSPRSGDLSVYWYQQSLDQGLQFLIQYYNGEERAKGNILERFSAQQFPDLHSELNLSSLELGDSALYFCASSEGGLVMGEQFFGPGTRLTVL.

V and J are TRBV9 and TRBJ1-2; TRBD1 might be the D (6 bases). Trimming stripped 4 bases from V and 6 bases from J, with 19 bases between. The germline V gene encodes CDR1 SGDLS and CDR2 YYNGEE. The CDR3 is 15 residues long. CDR3 loop: CASSPRWGAGNGYTF. CDR3 sequence (DNA): TGTGCCAGCAGCCCAAGGTGGGGGGCTGGGAATGGCTACACCTTC.

The rearrangement uses TRBV6-5 and TRBJ2-5, with D perhaps TRBD1 (7 bases). TRBJ2-7 matches the DNA end more closely, so the J call is doubtful. From germline, CDR1 is MNHEY and CDR2 SVGAGI. The CDR3 runs 16 residues. CDR3 protein: CASSYSGQGGPYEQYF. Written as DNA, the CDR3 is TGTGCCAGCAGTTACTCGGGGCAGGGGGGCCCCTACGAGCAGTACTTC.

V usage is TRBV13 and J usage is TRBJ1-2; D gene ambiguous. Germline V gene sequence: CDR1 PRHDT, CDR2 FYEKMQ (reference sequence). The V gene lost 2 bases and the J gene lost 8 bases, with 12 bases spanning the gap. The CDR3 runs 13 residues. Here the CDR3 reads CASSLMSGLGYTF. The CDR3 bases are TGTGCCAGCAGCTTAATGAGCGGACTAGGCTACACCTTC.

The chain employs TRBV5-5 and TRBJ1-5; D not certain. V lost 1 base, J lost 1 base, and 9 bases lay in between. This CDR3 is built from 15 residues. Germline V lookup: CDR1 SGHKS, CDR2 YYEKEE (reference sequence). CDR3 nucleotides: TGTGCCAGCAGCTTGTTTCCAGACAGCAATCAGCCCCAGCATTTT. It codes for CASSLFPDSNQPQHF.

This chain connects TRBV2 to TRBJ1-2; a weak D match, TRBD1 (6 bases). There are 14 residues in the CDR3. The germline V and J ends were trimmed by 2 bases and 8 bases, with 15 bases remaining between them. Germline V gene data show CDR1 as SNHLY and CDR2 as FYNNEI. In nucleotides, the CDR3 is TGTGCCAGCAGTGAAACAGGGCAGTATGGGGGCTACACCTTC. Its protein product is CASSETGQYGGYTF.

V is TRBV27 and J is TRBJ1-1; D is unclear. V lost 1 base, J lost 0 bases, and 9 bases lay in between. Germline CDR1 is MNHEY and CDR2 is SMNVEV (reference sequence). The CDR3 contains 15 residues. CDR3: CASSLYRNLNTEAFF. CDR3 nucleotide sequence: TGTGCCAGCAGTTTATATCGGAACTTGAACACTGAAGCTTTCTTT.

The V gene is TRBV21-1, the J gene TRBJ2-1; TRBD2 was called by the table and not checked on the DNA. TRBV21-1 is listed as a pseudogene. The CDR3 is 16 amino acids. CDR3 protein: CASSKEGSSGYNEQFF. The CDR3 nucleotides are TGTGCCAGCAGCAAAGAAGGCTCTAGCGGCTACAATGAGCAGTTCTTC.